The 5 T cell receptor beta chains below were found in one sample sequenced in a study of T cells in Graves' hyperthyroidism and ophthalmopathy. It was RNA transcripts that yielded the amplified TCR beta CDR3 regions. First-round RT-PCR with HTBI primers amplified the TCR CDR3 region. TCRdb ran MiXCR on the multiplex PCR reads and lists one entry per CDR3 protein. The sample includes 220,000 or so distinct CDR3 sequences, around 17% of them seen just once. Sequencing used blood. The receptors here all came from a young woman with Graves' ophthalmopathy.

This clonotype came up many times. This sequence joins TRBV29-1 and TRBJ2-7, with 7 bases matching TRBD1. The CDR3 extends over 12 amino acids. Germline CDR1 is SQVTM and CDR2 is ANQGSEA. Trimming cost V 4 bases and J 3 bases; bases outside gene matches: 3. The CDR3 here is CSVGQGGYEQYF. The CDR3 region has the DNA TGCAGCGTTGGACAGGGCGGCTACGAGCAGTACTTC.

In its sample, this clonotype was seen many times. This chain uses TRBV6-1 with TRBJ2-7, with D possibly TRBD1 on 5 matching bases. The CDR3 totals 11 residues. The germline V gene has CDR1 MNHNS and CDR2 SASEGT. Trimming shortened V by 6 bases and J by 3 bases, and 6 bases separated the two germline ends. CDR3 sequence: CASRDNYEQYF. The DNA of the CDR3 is TGTGCCAGCAGGGACAACTACGAGCAGTACTTC.

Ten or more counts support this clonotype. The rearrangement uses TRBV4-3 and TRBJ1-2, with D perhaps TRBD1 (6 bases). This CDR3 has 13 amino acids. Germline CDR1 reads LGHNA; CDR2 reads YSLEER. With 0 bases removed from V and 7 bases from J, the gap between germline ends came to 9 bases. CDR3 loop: CASSQDRGSGYTF. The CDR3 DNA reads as TGCGCCAGCAGCCAAGACAGGGGAAGTGGCTACACCTTC.

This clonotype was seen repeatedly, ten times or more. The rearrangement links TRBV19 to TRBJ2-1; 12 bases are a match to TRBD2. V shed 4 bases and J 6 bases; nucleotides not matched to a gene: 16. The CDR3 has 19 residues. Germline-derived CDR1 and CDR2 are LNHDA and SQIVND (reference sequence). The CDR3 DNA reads TGTGCCAGTAGTACACATCTACTAGCGGGAGGACCGTTGGGCAATGAGCAGTTCTTC. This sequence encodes CASSTHLLAGGPLGNEQFF.

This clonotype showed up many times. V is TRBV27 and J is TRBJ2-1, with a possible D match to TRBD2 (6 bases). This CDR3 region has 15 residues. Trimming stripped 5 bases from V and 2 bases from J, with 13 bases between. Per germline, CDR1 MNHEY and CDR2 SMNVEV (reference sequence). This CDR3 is CASSPVGEAYNEQFF. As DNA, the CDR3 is TGTGCCAGCAGTCCGGTAGGGGAGGCCTACAATGAGCAGTTCTTC.